This T cell receptor beta chain emerged from a study of neoadjuvant anti-PD-1 for oral cavity cancer. Described time point: after neoadjuvant nivolumab, at surgical resection. Two replicates per tumor sample, mostly from about 4.6 ug of genomic DNA. The data were produced by immunoSEQ multiplex PCR, yet TCRdb's version contains in-frame clones alone and is incomplete. The sample yields about 23,000 clones, 25% to 30% seen once. The specimen comprised tumor tissue, sampled after nivolumab (anti-PD-1) treatment. This TCR derives from a person aged 35-79 years with oral cavity squamous cell carcinoma.

The CDR3: CASSLQGEGTEAFF. For the CDR3, the DNA is TGTGCCAGCAGCTTACAGGGCGAGGGCACTGAAGCTTTCTTT. This chain links TRBV7-9 with TRBJ1-1; D is possibly TRBD1 (5 bases). The V gene lost 2 bases and the J gene lost 4 bases, with 11 bases spanning the gap. Per the germline V gene, CDR1 is SEHNR and CDR2 is FQNEAQ (reference sequence). CDR3 size: 14 residues.